This T cell receptor (beta chain) was obtained from a study of Graves' ophthalmopathy and Graves' hyperthyroidism. Findings and caveats of the study: As the model predicted ophthalmopathy progression, it achieved a sensitivity of approximately 65% and a specificity of around 72%.

Note on this clonotype: The antigen is unknown.

Germline CDR1 is MNHNS and CDR2 is SASEGT. This CDR3 spans 12 amino acids. V gave up 8 bases and J gave up 4 bases, with 11 bases separating them. Using RNA transcripts, the TCR beta CDR3 regions were amplified. First-round RT-PCR employed HTBI primers, with a second-round multiplex PCR after it. One entry per CDR3 protein, called by TCRdb with MiXCR from the multiplex PCR reads. The data show more than 300,000 distinct CDR3 sequences, about a sixth seen once. The clonotype was recovered from an adult woman with stable Graves' hyperthyroidism. The sequencing input was peripheral blood. This sequence joins TRBV6-1 and TRBJ1-2; D unresolved. CDR3 sequence (DNA): TGTGCCAGCGCCGAATGGGGCTATGGCTACACCTTC. It yields the protein CASAEWGYGYTF.